This T cell receptor beta chain was identified in a study of identical twins' blood T cells. General study results and limits: Each donor's most abundant TCRbeta clonotypes shared more CDR3 sequences with her twin than unrelated donors. V gene usage reportedly matched far better within twin pairs than unrelated donors.

This CDR3 has 13 amino acids. Germline-derived CDR1 and CDR2 are ENHRY and SYGVKD. V was clipped by 7 bases and J by 5 bases; unmatched bases: 7. Sample barcodes were added at both library ends during cDNA synthesis. TCRdb recomputed calls from the 5' RACE reads with MiXCR, one row per CDR3 protein. Seen here are 300,000 to 450,000 distinct CDR3 sequences, 28% observed once, and the top ten hold 6.1%. In its sample, this clonotype was seen a few times. Antigen specificity is unknown. The source of this sequence is a woman aged 18-55 years in good health. The rearrangement joins TRBV10-3 to TRBJ1-1; 7 bases are a match to TRBD1. The sample comprised PBMCs. The CDR3 DNA is TGTGCCATCACCGCGACAGGGATGACTGAAGCTTTCTTT. Translation: CAITATGMTEAFF.